This TCR beta chain was documented in a study of blood T cell repertoires in COVID-19 (TCRdb year 2020). In terms of the full investigation: Samples from collaborators originated in the United States, Italy and Spain and spanned both the acute and convalescent phases of COVID-19. The material from the prospective study consisted of cDNA or gDNA derived from T cells, B-cell-depleted T cells, or PBMCs. Deeply sampled blood TCRbeta repertoires from subjects exposed to, actively infected with, or recovered from COVID-19 were included in the dataset. The repertoires were made available in a free public database intended to serve as a resource for research on the immune response to SARS-CoV-2. Samples were obtained from the ongoing ImmuneRACE study (first 160 participants) and from 1,254 subjects provided by 6 global collaborators. A de-identified subject ID, COVID-19 status, age in years and sex were almost always included in the sample metadata. Where available, HLA class I and class II types were obtained from metadata supplied by the sample provider rather than from assay-based typing. Overall results and qualifications from the work: The quantity of clinical and demographic metadata differed by source and by participant and was supplied without curation.

A word on this clone: Which antigen it targets is not known. Base qualities are not at hand, and no much larger clone is one base apart. Other DNA sequences of this sample code for an identical CDR3.

TCRbeta CDR3 regions were amplified from genomic DNA using the immunoSEQ Assay, a bias-controlled multiplex PCR. As for the authors' bioinformatics: The number of nucleated cells in each sample was estimated from the amplification of reference gene primers within the assay. To quantify the absolute abundance of each unique TCRbeta CDR3 rearrangement, sequence reads were collapsed and filtered. For each sample, productive Simpson clonality was calculated by taking the square root of Simpson's diversity index across productive rearrangements. TCRdb mirrors the immuneACCESS table, restricted to in-frame sequences. Some clones are absent from its copies; in checked studies, under half trace to an unresolved V gene, and the reason for the others is unknown. Clone size and the V and J calls come from that table; the DNA yielded D and trimming. The sample table holds over 400,000 clones, of which 85% to 90% were seen once. The ten largest clones take up under 8.5% of the sample.

Reading from cysteine to phenylalanine, the CDR3 counts 14 amino acids. Only CDR3 DNA is held: 42 bases, read in frame from base 1. Based on the germline V gene, the CDR1 and CDR2 sequences are SGHRS and YFSETQ. At the junction V is shortened by 0 bases and J by 1 base, with 8 bases in between. At one collaborating source in Seattle, patients were enrolled during active infection and were followed longitudinally through the course of disease. The collaborating institutions used their own protocols to collect whole blood in K2EDTA tubes. For TCRbeta analysis, collaborators shipped samples as frozen whole blood, isolated PBMCs, or DNA extracted from either of those sample types.

The TCR originated in a woman between 45 and 60 years old with COVID-19, enrolled during active disease. Sequencing was performed on peripheral blood. This chain joins TRBV5-1 to TRBJ2-7, with TRBD1 tentatively as D gene (5 bases match). This receptor has the CDR3 CASSLGGGSYEQYF. The DNA is TGCGCCAGCAGCTTGGGGGGCGGATCCTACGAGCAGTACTTC.